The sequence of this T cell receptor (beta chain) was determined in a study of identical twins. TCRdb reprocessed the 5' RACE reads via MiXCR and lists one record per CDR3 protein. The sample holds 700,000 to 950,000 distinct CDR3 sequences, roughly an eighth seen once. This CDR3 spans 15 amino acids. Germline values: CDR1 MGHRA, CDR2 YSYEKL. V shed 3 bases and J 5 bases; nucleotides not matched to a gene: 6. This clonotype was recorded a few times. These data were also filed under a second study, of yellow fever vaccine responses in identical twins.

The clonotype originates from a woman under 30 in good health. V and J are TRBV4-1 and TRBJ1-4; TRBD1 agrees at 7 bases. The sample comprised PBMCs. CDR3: CASSQADRTNEKLFF. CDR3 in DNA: TGCGCCAGCAGCCAGGCGGACAGGACGAATGAAAAACTGTTTTTT.